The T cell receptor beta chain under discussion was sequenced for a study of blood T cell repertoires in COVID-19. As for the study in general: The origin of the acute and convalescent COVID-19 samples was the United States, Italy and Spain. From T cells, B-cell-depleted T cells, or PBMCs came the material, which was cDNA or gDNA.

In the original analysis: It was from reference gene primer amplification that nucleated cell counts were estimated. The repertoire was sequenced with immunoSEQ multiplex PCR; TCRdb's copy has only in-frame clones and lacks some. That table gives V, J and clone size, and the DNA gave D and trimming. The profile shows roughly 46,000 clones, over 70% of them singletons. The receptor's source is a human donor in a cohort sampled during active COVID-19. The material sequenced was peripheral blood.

This chain's CDR3 is CAISGSSAPYEQYF. The CDR3 coding sequence is TGTGCCATCAGTGGGAGTAGCGCTCCCTACGAGCAGTACTTC. The V and J genes are TRBV10-3 and TRBJ2-7; a possible D gene is TRBD2 (5 bases). CDR3 size: 14 residues. Germline V CDR1 and CDR2: ENHRY, SYGVKD. V was shortened by 4 bases and J by 2 bases, with 12 bases between the two germline ends.